This T cell receptor (beta chain) was identified in a study of shared clonotypes between healthy human individuals. Turning to the study itself: Each donor's CD8 memory used one plate, CD8 naive two, each CD4 subset three.

About this clone: Its antigen is not known.

Every subset had its genomic DNA shared out evenly among several immunoSEQ plates. Authors' data handling: Filtering differed, since immunoSEQ gave only junction sequences and no quality scores. This table comes from immunoSEQ multiplex PCR, and its TCRdb copy is limited to in-frame clones, with some not included. V and J calls and clone size are given by that table; D and trimming were obtained from the DNA. This sample carries around 2,000,000 clones, roughly 91% of them seen once, and the ten largest clones take more than 1.5%. V lost 0 bases and J lost 0, with 14 bases in between. The CDR3 totals 17 residues. Germline V gene data show CDR1 as SGHRS and CDR2 as YFSETQ. Naive CD8 cells lacked CD45RO, underwent positive selection for CCR7 and left out terminally differentiated effector memory CD45RA+ cells. Study-wide results and caveats: Shared clonotypes: about 5% naive CD4, about 3.5% naive CD8, about 2.5% memory CD4, about 0.4% memory CD8.

This chain uses TRBV5-1 with TRBJ2-3; D might be TRBD2 (7 bases). The receptor was derived from a man aged 18 to 30 in good health. Some clones in this sample may be carry-over from other donors' samples. The sequenced sample was naive CD8+ T cells from PBMCs. CDR3 in amino acids: CASSLEPAGASTDTQYF. As DNA, the CDR3 is TGCGCCAGCAGCTTGGAGCCTGCGGGGGCTAGCACAGATACGCAGTATTTT.